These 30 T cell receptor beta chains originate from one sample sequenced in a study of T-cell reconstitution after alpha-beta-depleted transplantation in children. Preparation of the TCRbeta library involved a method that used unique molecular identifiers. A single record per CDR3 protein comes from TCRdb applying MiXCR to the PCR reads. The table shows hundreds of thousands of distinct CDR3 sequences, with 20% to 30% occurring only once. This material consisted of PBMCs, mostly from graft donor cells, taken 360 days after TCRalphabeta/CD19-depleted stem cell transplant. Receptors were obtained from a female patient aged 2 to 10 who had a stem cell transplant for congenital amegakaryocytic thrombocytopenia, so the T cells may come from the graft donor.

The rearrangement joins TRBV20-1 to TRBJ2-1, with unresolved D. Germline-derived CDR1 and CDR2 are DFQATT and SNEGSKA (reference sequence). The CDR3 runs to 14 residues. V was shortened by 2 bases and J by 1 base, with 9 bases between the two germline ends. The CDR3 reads CSARNVVSYNEQFF. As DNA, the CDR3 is TGCAGTGCTAGAAACGTAGTATCCTACAATGAGCAGTTCTTC.

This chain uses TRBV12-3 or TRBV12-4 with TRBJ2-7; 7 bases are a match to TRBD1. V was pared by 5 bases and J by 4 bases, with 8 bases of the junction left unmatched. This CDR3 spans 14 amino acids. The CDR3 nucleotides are TGTGCCAGCAGTCTTGACAGGGTCCAATACGAGCAGTACTTC. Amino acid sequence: CASSLDRVQYEQYF.

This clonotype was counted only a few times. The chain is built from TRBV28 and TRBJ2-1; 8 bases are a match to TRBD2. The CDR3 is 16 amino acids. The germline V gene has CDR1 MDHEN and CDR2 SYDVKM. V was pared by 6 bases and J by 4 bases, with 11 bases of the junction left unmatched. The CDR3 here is CASSPSSGGPYNEQFF. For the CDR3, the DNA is TGTGCCAGCAGCCCCTCGTCGGGAGGGCCATACAATGAGCAGTTCTTC.

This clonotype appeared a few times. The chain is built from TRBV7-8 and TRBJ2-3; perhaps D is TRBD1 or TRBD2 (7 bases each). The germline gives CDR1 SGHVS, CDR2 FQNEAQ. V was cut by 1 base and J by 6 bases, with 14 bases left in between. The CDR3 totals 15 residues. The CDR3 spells CASSLVGLGGDTQYF. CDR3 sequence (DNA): TGTGCCAGCAGCTTAGTAGGACTAGGGGGCGATACGCAGTATTTT.

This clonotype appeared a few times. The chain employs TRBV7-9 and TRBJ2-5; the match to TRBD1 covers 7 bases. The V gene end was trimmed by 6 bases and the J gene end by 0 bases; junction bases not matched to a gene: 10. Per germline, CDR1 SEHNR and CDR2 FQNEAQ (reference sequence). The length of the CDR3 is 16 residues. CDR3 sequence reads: CASSFPPGTDQETQYF. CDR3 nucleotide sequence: TGTGCCAGCAGTTTCCCACCCGGGACAGACCAAGAGACCCAGTACTTC.

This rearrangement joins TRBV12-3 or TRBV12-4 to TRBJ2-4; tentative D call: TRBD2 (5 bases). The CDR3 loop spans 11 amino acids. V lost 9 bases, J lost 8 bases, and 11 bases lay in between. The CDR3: CASTGGHIQYF. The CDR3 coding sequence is TGTGCCAGTACGGGCGGGCACATTCAGTACTTC.

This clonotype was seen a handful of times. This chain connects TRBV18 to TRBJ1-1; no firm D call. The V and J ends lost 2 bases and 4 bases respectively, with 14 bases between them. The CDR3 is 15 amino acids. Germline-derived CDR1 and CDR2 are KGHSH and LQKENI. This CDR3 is CASSPGVFRITEAFF. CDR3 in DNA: TGTGCCAGCTCACCAGGGGTGTTCAGGATCACTGAAGCTTTCTTT.

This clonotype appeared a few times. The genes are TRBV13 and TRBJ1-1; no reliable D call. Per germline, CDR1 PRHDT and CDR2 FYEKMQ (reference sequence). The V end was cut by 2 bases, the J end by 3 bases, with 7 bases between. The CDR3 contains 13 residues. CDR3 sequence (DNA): TGTGCCAGCAGCTTACAAGTAGACACTGAAGCTTTCTTT. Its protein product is CASSLQVDTEAFF. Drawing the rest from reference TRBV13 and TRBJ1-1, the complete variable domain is AAGVIQSPRHLIKEKRETATLKCYPIPRHDTVYWYQQGPGQDPQFLISFYEKMQSDKGSIPDRFSAQQFSDYHSELNMSSLELGDSALYFCASSLQVDTEAFFGQGTRLTVV.

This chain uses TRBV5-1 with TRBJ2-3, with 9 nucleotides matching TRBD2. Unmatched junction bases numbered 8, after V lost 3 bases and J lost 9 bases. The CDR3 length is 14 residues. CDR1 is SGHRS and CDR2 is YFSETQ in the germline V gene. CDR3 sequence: CASSWTGLADTQYF. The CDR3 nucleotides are TGCGCCAGCAGCTGGACGGGACTAGCCGACACGCAGTATTTT.

CDR3 sequence reads: CASSPNSGTGTYEQYF. CDR3 sequence (DNA): TGTGCCAGCAGCCCGAACTCCGGGACAGGGACCTACGAGCAGTACTTC. This sequence joins TRBV11-1 and TRBJ2-7; 9 bases match TRBD1. Per the germline V gene, CDR1 is SGHAT and CDR2 is FQDESV (reference sequence). With V trimmed by 5 bases and J by 2 bases, 10 bases remained unmatched. The CDR3 consists of 16 residues.

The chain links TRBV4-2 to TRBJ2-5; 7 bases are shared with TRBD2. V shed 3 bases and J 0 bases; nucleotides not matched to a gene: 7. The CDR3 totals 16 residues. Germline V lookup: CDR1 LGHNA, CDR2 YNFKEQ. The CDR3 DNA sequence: TGTGCCAGCAGCCAGGACCGGGACTACTACCAAGAGACCCAGTACTTC. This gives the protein CASSQDRDYYQETQYF.

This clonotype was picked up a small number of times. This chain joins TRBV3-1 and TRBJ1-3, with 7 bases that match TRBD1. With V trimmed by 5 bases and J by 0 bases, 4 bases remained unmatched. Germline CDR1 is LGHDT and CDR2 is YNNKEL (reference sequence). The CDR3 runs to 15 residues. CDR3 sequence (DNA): TGTGCCAGCAGCGCCGGGACAGTCTCTGGAAACACCATATATTTT. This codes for CASSAGTVSGNTIYF.

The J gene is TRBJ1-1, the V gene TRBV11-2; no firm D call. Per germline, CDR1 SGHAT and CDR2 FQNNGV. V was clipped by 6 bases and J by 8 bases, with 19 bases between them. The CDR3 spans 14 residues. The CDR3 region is CASRRPGIISEAFF. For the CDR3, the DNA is TGTGCCAGCAGACGCCCCGGGATCATTTCCGAAGCTTTCTTT. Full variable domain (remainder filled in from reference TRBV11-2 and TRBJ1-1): EAGVAQSPRYKIIEKRQSVAFWCNPISGHATLYWYQQILGQGPKLLIQFQNNGVVDDSQLPKDRFSAERLKGVDSTLKIQPAKLEDSAVYLCASRRPGIISEAFFGQGTRLTVV.

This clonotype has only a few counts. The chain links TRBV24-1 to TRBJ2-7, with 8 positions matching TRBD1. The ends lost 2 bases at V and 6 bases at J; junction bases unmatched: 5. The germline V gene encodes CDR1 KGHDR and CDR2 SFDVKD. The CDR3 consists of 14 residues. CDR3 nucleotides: TGTGCCACCAGTGATTCGGCAGGGGGCGGCGAGCAGTACTTC. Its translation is CATSDSAGGGEQYF.

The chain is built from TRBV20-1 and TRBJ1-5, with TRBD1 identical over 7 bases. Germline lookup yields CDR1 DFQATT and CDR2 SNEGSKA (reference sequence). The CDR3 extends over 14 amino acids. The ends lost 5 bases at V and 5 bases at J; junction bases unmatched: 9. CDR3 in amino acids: CSAFRQGRDQPQHF. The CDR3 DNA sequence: TGCAGTGCTTTCCGACAGGGTCGGGATCAGCCCCAGCATTTT.

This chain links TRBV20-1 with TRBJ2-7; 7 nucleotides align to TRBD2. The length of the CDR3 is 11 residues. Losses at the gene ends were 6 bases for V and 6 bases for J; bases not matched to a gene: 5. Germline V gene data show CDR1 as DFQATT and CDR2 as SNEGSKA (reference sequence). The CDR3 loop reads CSAMGGGEQYF. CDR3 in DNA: TGCAGTGCGATGGGCGGGGGCGAGCAGTACTTC.

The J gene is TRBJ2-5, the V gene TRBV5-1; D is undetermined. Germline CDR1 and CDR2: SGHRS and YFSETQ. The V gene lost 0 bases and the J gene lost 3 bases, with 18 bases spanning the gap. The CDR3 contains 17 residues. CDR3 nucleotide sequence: TGCGCCAGCAGCTTGGGGCGAAACAGTCTCCCAAAAGAGACCCAGTACTTC. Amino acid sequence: CASSLGRNSLPKETQYF.

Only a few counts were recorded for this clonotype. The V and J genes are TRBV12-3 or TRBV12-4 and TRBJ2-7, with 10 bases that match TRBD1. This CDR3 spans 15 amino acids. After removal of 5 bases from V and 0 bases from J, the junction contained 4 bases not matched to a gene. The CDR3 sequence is CASSPRDRGSYEQYF. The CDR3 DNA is TGTGCCAGCAGTCCCCGGGACAGGGGCTCCTACGAGCAGTACTTC.

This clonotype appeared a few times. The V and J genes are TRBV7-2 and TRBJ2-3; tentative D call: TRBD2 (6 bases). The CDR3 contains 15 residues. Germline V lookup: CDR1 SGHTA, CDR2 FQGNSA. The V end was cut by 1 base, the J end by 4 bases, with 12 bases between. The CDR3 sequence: CASSLVAGIADTQYF. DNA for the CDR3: TGTGCCAGCAGCTTAGTTGCGGGAATCGCAGATACGCAGTATTTT.

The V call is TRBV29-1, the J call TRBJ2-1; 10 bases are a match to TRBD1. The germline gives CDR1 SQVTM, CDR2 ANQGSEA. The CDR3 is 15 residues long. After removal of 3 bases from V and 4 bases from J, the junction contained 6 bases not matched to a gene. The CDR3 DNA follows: TGCAGCGTTGATGCGGACAGGGGGGATTACAATGAGCAGTTCTTC. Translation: CSVDADRGDYNEQFF.

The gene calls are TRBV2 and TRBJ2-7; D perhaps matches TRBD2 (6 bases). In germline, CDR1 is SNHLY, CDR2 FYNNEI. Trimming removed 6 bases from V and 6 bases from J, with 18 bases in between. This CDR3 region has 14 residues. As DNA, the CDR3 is TGTGCCAGCAGATCTCAGACGGGGGTAAGCGAGCAGTACTTC. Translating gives CASRSQTGVSEQYF.

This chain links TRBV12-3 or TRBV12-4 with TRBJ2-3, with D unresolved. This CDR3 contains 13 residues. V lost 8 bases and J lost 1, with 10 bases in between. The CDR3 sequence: CASGIYRTDTQYF. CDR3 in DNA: TGTGCCAGCGGGATTTACCGCACAGATACGCAGTATTTT.

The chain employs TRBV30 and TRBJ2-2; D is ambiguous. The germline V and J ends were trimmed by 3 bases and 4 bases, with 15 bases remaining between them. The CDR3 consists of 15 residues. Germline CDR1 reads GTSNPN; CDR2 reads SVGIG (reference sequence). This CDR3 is CAWRVLKAPTGELFF. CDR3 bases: TGTGCCTGGAGGGTCCTAAAAGCGCCCACCGGGGAGCTGTTTTTT.

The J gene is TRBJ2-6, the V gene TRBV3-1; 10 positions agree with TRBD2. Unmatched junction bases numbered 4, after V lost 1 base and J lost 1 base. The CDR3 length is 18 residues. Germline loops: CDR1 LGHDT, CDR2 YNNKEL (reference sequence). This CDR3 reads CASSQGLAGVSGANVLTF. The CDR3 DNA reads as TGTGCCAGCAGCCAAGGACTAGCGGGTGTATCTGGGGCCAACGTCCTGACTTTC.

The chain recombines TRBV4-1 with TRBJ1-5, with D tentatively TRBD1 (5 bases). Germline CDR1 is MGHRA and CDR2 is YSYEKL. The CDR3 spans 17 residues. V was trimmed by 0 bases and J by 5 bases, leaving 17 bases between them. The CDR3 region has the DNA TGCGCCAGCAGCCAAGATAATCTGGCAGGGCATTATCAGCCCCAGCATTTT. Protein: CASSQDNLAGHYQPQHF.

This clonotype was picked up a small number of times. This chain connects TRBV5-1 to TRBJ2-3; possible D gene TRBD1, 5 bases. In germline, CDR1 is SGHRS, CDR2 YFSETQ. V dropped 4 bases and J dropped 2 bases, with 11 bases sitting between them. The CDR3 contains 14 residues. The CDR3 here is CASSPWTFTDTQYF. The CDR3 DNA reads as TGCGCCAGCAGCCCCTGGACATTCACAGATACGCAGTATTTT.

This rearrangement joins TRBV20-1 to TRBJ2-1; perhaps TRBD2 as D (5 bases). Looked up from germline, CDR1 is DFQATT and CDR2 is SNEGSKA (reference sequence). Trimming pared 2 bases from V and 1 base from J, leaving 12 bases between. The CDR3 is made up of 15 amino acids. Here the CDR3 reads CSARYPGKSYNEQFF. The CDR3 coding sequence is TGCAGTGCTAGATATCCGGGAAAGTCCTACAATGAGCAGTTCTTC.

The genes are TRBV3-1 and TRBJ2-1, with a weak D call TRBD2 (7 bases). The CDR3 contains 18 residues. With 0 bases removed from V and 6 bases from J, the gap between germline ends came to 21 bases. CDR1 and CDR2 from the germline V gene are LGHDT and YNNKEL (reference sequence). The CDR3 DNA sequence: TGTGCCAGCAGCCAAGACCTGTTTTCGGGGGGCGCTTCCAATGAGCAGTTCTTC. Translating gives CASSQDLFSGGASNEQFF.

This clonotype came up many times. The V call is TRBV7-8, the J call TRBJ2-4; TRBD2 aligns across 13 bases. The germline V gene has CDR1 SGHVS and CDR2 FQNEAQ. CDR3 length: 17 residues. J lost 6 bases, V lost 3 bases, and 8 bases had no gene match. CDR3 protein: CASSFGLAGARGNIQYF. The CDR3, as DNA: TGTGCCAGCAGCTTTGGACTAGCGGGAGCCAGGGGAAACATTCAGTACTTC.

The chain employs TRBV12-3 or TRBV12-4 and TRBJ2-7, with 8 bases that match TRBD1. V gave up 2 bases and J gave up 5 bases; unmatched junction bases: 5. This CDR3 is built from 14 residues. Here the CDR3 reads CASSLRQGANEQYF. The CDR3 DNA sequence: TGTGCCAGCAGTTTAAGGCAGGGGGCAAACGAGCAGTACTTC.